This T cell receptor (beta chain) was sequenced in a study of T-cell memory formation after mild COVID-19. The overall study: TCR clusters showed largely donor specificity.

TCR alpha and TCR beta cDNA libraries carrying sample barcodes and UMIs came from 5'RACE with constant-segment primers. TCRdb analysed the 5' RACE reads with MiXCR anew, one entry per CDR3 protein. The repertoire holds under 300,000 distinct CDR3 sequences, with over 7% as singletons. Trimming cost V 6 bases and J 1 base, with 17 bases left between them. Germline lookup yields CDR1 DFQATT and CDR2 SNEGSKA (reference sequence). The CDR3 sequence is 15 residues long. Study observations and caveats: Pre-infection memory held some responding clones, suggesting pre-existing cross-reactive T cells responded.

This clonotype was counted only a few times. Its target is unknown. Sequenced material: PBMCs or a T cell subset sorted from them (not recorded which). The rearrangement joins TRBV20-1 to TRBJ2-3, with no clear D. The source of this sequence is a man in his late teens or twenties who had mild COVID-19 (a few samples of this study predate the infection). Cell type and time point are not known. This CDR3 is CSARRTAVGTDTQYF. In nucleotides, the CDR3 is TGCAGTGCAAGAAGGACCGCAGTGGGCACAGATACGCAGTATTTT.